This TCR beta chain is from a study of cytomegalovirus exposure and HLA in healthy donors. Study in general: One earlier analysis, a look at approximately 180 million T cells, found roughly 110 million unique TCR beta sequences.

A multiplex PCR was run with 60 Vbeta primers and 13 Jbeta primers. Clones were sequenced by immunoSEQ multiplex PCR, and TCRdb holds only the in-frame ones, with some missing. The sample holds over 150,000 clones, about two thirds seen once. CDR1 SGHAT and CDR2 FQNNGV come from the germline V gene. J was trimmed by 5 bases and V by 0 bases; bases with no gene match: 7. CDR3 length: 16 residues. Findings of the study overall: Fewer N-insertions than the 666-donor mean were reportedly shown by an Asian-associated ancestry cluster in a later analysis. Per published accounts, TCR beta sequences correctly predicted the HLA-A and HLA-B alleles of most subjects.

Remarks on this clone: What it binds is unknown.

Sample: PBMCs. The TCR sequence derives from a woman between 25 and 40 years old in good health and CMV-seronegative. The chain links TRBV11-2 to TRBJ1-2, with 9 bases that match TRBD1. CDR3 amino acids: CASSLDPGTGRYGYTF. The CDR3 DNA sequence: TGTGCCAGCAGCTTAGACCCCGGGACAGGGAGGTATGGCTACACCTTC.